These 19 T cell receptor beta chains share one sample of origin, sequenced in a study of blood T cell repertoires in COVID-19. The table came from immunoSEQ multiplex PCR; TCRdb's copy has only in-frame clones and leaves some out. Here the sample spans 210,000 or so clones, about four fifths being singletons. The sequenced material came from PBMCs or T cells enriched from blood (not recorded which). These receptor sequences come from a woman between 50 and 59 years old who had been exposed to COVID-19.

The CDR3 spells CASSIRTGGVQPQHF. The CDR3 DNA follows: TGTGCCAGTAGTATCAGGACAGGGGGCGTACAGCCCCAGCATTTT. The chain joins TRBV19 to TRBJ1-5, with 11 nucleotides matching TRBD1. Germline CDR1 and CDR2: LNHDA and SQIVND (reference sequence). The CDR3 is made up of 15 amino acids. Trimming at V came to 3 bases and at J to 7 bases, leaving 5 bases not matched to a gene.

The J gene is TRBJ2-6, the V gene TRBV24-1; maybe TRBD2 (6 bases). The CDR3 spans 15 residues. Germline CDR1 KGHDR, CDR2 SFDVKD. V was shortened by 3 bases and J by 3 bases, with 8 bases between the two germline ends. This CDR3 reads CATSDPGVGANVLTF. The CDR3 nucleotides are TGTGCCACCAGTGATCCGGGGGTTGGGGCCAACGTCCTGACTTTC.

The chain has TRBV27 and TRBJ2-7, with TRBD1 matching 7 bases. V lost 3 bases and J lost 7; bases outside the gene matches: 3. Germline V lookup: CDR1 MNHEY, CDR2 SMNVEV (reference sequence). The CDR3 runs to 12 residues. CDR3 region: CASSFSQGEQYF. DNA for the CDR3: TGTGCCAGCAGTTTCTCACAGGGGGAGCAGTACTTC.

V usage is TRBV11-2 and J usage is TRBJ1-1; 8 positions match TRBD1. The CDR3 covers 15 residues. Trimming took 5 bases from V and 0 from J; bases not matched to a gene: 5. Germline-derived CDR1 and CDR2 are SGHAT and FQNNGV. This CDR3 is CASSPGDRLNTEAFF. The CDR3 DNA reads as TGTGCCAGCAGCCCGGGGGACAGGTTGAACACTGAAGCTTTCTTT. The variable domain in full, with the rest retrieved from reference TRBV11-2 and TRBJ1-1, is EAGVAQSPRYKIIEKRQSVAFWCNPISGHATLYWYQQILGQGPKLLIQFQNNGVVDDSQLPKDRFSAERLKGVDSTLKIQPAKLEDSAVYLCASSPGDRLNTEAFFGQGTRLTVV.

This clone was seen many times. The gene calls are TRBV18 and TRBJ2-1, with TRBD1 as a possible D gene (5 bases). Deletions cut 6 bases from V and 3 bases from J, with 15 bases between. This CDR3 contains 15 residues. Germline lookup yields CDR1 KGHSH and CDR2 LQKENI. The CDR3 reads CASSDPSQVYNEQFF. The CDR3, as DNA: TGTGCCAGCTCGGATCCTTCACAGGTCTACAATGAGCAGTTCTTC.

The chain employs TRBV2 and TRBJ1-1; TRBD1 might be the D (5 bases). The CDR3 contains 15 residues. V lost 6 bases and J 5 bases, leaving 19 bases between the germline ends. Germline CDR1 SNHLY, CDR2 FYNNEI. CDR3 region: CASSRYTGSSTEAFF. The CDR3 DNA follows: TGTGCCAGCAGCCGCTACACAGGCTCCTCTACTGAAGCTTTCTTT.

A few counts support this clone. The gene calls are TRBV6-6 and TRBJ1-1, with TRBD1 as a possible D gene (6 bases). CDR3 length equals 12 residues. CDR1 is MNHNY, CDR2 SVGAGI, per germline (reference sequence). Trimming removed 11 bases at V and 5 bases at J, with 15 bases between. CDR3 DNA sequence: TGTGCCGCCATAAAACAGGGAACTGAAGCTTTCTTT. This gives the protein CAAIKQGTEAFF.

The chain employs TRBV7-2 and TRBJ2-7; 7 bases match TRBD1. Germline trimming cut 5 bases from V and 4 bases from J; bases unmatched to any gene: 8. The CDR3 length is 14 residues. Looked up from germline, CDR1 is SGHTA and CDR2 is FQGNSA. CDR3: CASSLEGGGYEQYF. The DNA of the CDR3 is TGTGCCAGCAGCCTGGAAGGGGGCGGGTACGAGCAGTACTTC.

The chain carries TRBV3-1 (or the pseudogene TRBV3-2) and TRBJ1-1, with TRBD1 matching 8 bases. Germline-derived CDR1 and CDR2 are LGHDT and YNNKEL (reference sequence). Trimming cost V 8 bases and J 3 bases; bases outside gene matches: 8. This CDR3 region has 14 residues. CDR3 region: CASSNRGGDTEAFF. In DNA form, the CDR3 reads TGTGCCAGCTCTAACAGGGGGGGGGACACTGAAGCTTTCTTT.

This chain links TRBV6-5 with TRBJ1-3; D remains ambiguous. Germline-derived CDR1 and CDR2 are MNHEY and SVGAGI. The CDR3 is made up of 15 amino acids. Trimming took 0 bases from V and 4 from J, leaving 10 bases between them. CDR3 amino acids: CASSYSRGRGNTIYF. Here the CDR3 DNA reads TGTGCCAGCAGTTACTCACGGGGAAGGGGAAACACCATATATTTT.

J is TRBJ2-7 and V is TRBV5-4; TRBD1 matches 7 bases. J was trimmed by 5 bases and V by 4 bases; bases with no gene match: 6. The CDR3 is made up of 13 amino acids. CDR1 SGHNT and CDR2 YYREEE come from the germline V gene (reference sequence). The CDR3 here is CASSLDRVDEQYF. CDR3 sequence (DNA): TGTGCCAGCAGCCTAGACAGGGTGGACGAGCAGTACTTC.

V usage is TRBV6-1 and J usage is TRBJ1-2; perhaps TRBD1 as D (5 bases). Trimming shortened V by 2 bases and J by 8 bases, and 12 bases separated the two germline ends. The CDR3 has 13 amino acids. The germline V gene encodes CDR1 MNHNS and CDR2 SASEGT. The CDR3: CASSERQTRGYTF. Written as DNA, the CDR3 is TGTGCCAGCAGTGAAAGACAGACAAGGGGCTACACCTTC.

This chain joins TRBV20-1 and TRBJ1-4, with TRBD1 matching over 7 bases. This CDR3 has 14 residues. V trimming: 3 bases; J trimming: 6 bases; junction bases outside the gene matches: 7. Per germline, CDR1 DFQATT and CDR2 SNEGSKA (reference sequence). DNA of the CDR3: TGCAGTGCTAGTCCGACAGGGACCGATGAAAAACTGTTTTTT. This sequence encodes CSASPTGTDEKLFF.

The count of this clone is one. The rearrangement links TRBV15 to TRBJ2-5; 11 bases are shared with TRBD2. The germline gives CDR1 LNHNV, CDR2 YYDKDF (reference sequence). The CDR3 spans 16 residues. The ends lost 1 base at V and 5 bases at J; junction bases unmatched: 6. The CDR3 region is CATSRAGSGGAETQYF. DNA for the CDR3: TGTGCCACCAGCAGAGCTGGTAGCGGGGGGGCCGAGACCCAGTACTTC.

This chain uses TRBV24-1 with TRBJ1-2; 8 bases fit TRBD1. J lost 2 bases, V lost 6 bases, and 4 bases had no gene match. Germline V lookup: CDR1 KGHDR, CDR2 SFDVKD. The CDR3 is 14 amino acids. The CDR3 reads CATSPRQGNYGYTF. CDR3 coding DNA: TGTGCCACCAGTCCACGACAGGGGAACTATGGCTACACCTTC.

The V gene is TRBV24-1, the J gene TRBJ2-1, with 9 bases identical to TRBD1. Germline CDR1 is KGHDR and CDR2 is SFDVKD. V trimming: 3 bases; J trimming: 7 bases; junction bases outside the gene matches: 3. The CDR3 is 14 residues long. The CDR3 region is CATSDPGQGNEQFF. The CDR3 DNA is TGTGCCACCAGTGATCCCGGACAGGGGAATGAGCAGTTCTTC.

This clone was seen more than once but under ten times. The rearrangement links TRBV12-3 or TRBV12-4 to TRBJ1-1; tentatively, D is TRBD1 (5 bases). The CDR3 runs to 12 residues. Trimming took off 3 bases at V and 10 bases at J, with 12 bases between the two ends. CDR3 protein: CASSLSGIRAFF. The CDR3, as DNA: TGTGCCAGCAGTTTGTCAGGGATCCGAGCTTTCTTT.

The chain uses TRBV27 and TRBJ1-1; possible D gene TRBD1, 6 bases. The CDR3 has 14 residues. Trimming shortened V by 0 bases and J by 5 bases, and 10 bases separated the two germline ends. Germline V CDR1 and CDR2: MNHEY, SMNVEV (reference sequence). CDR3 bases: TGTGCCAGCAGTTTATCGGGGGGGCGTACTGAAGCTTTCTTT. This codes for CASSLSGGRTEAFF.

The gene calls are TRBV9 and TRBJ2-7; 8 nucleotides line up with TRBD1. The V gene's germline CDR1 is SGDLS and CDR2 YYNGEE. With 4 bases clipped from V and 1 base from J, the junction kept 4 bases outside the gene matches. CDR3 length: 14 residues. In DNA, the CDR3 is TGTGCCAGCAGCCCCGGGGACAGGTCCTACGAGCAGTACTTC. Amino acids: CASSPGDRSYEQYF.